A single sample gave rise to the 11 T cell receptor beta chains below, sequenced in a study of graft-versus-host responses after intestinal transplantation. Profiling relied on immunoSEQ multiplex PCR, and the TCRdb table lists in-frame clones only, not all of them. The profile shows around 97,000 clones, 75% to 95% of them singletons. Their recognized antigens are unknown. The sample consisted of unstimulated CD8+ T cells sorted from spleen or lymph node cells, taken before intestinal transplant. These receptors were taken from a human donor who received an intestinal transplant.

The V and J genes are TRBV7-6 and TRBJ2-3; 7 positions agree with TRBD2. Germline CDR1 is SGHVS and CDR2 is FNYEAQ. V shed 7 bases, J shed 4 bases, and the junction held 14 bases outside the gene matches. The CDR3 totals 16 residues. The CDR3 loop is CASTLAPGLVSDTQYF. The CDR3 DNA is TGTGCCAGCACCCTGGCCCCCGGACTAGTTTCAGATACGCAGTATTTT.

This clone has only one observation. The CDR3 region has the DNA TGCAGTGCTAGAGACGGTTACGAGCAGTACTTC. It specifies CSARDGYEQYF. The chain employs TRBV20-1 and TRBJ2-7; D is ambiguous. Trimming took off 0 bases at V and 4 bases at J, with 4 bases between the two ends. The CDR3 is 11 amino acids. Looked up from germline, CDR1 is DFQATT and CDR2 is SNEGSKA (reference sequence).

The J gene is TRBJ2-2, the V gene TRBV5-1; unclear D gene. The ends were cut back, 6 bases at V and 1 base at J, with 7 bases in the middle. Germline V gene sequence: CDR1 SGHRS, CDR2 YFSETQ. This CDR3 has 13 residues. CDR3 nucleotides: TGCGCCAGCACAGTACTGAACACCGGGGAGCTGTTTTTT. This encodes CASTVLNTGELFF. The complete variable domain, with remaining parts taken from reference TRBV5-1 and TRBJ2-2, reads KAGVTQTPRYLIKTRGQQVTLSCSPISGHRSVSWYQQTPGQGLQFLFEYFSETQRNKGNFPGRFSGRQFSNSRSEMNVSTLELGDSALYLCASTVLNTGELFFGEGSRLTVL.

In this sample, this clone turned up once. V usage is TRBV6-5 and J usage is TRBJ2-1; the D is unclear. The CDR3 is 15 residues long. The V gene lost 6 bases and the J gene lost 6 bases, with 18 bases spanning the gap. Germline-derived CDR1 and CDR2 are MNHEY and SVGAGI. CDR3 in DNA: TGTGCCAGCAGCCCCCTAGAGCCGTCGGTCAATGAGCAGTTCTTC. Residues: CASSPLEPSVNEQFF.

CDR3 nucleotide sequence: TGTGCCAGCTCACCGATGGATAGGACAGGCCCCTACGAGCAGTACTTC. The encoded protein is CASSPMDRTGPYEQYF. The chain combines TRBV18 with TRBJ2-7; TRBD1 matches 7 bases. The CDR3 loop spans 16 amino acids. Trimming at V came to 3 bases and at J to 2 bases, leaving 10 bases not matched to a gene. In germline, CDR1 is KGHSH, CDR2 LQKENI.

This chain uses TRBV28 with TRBJ2-7; 10 nucleotides align to TRBD1. The CDR3 covers 14 residues. Germline lookup yields CDR1 MDHEN and CDR2 SYDVKM. After removal of 5 bases from V and 5 bases from J, the junction contained 6 bases not matched to a gene. Here the CDR3 DNA reads TGTGCCAGCAGTAGGCCGGGACAGGGGAACGAGCAGTACTTC. This encodes CASSRPGQGNEQYF.

The chain combines TRBV7-9 with TRBJ2-1; no firm D call. V was clipped by 5 bases and J by 1 base, with 9 bases between them. Germline V gene lookup returns CDR1 SEHNR and CDR2 FQNEAQ (reference sequence). The CDR3 has 14 residues. The CDR3 bases are TGTGCCAGCAGCGTTACCACGTCCTACAATGAGCAGTTCTTC. Its protein product is CASSVTTSYNEQFF.

The genes are TRBV6-1 and TRBJ2-1; D is possibly TRBD2 (6 bases). V gave up 6 bases and J gave up 10 bases, with 16 bases separating them. Germline V gene data show CDR1 as MNHNS and CDR2 as SASEGT. The CDR3 has 13 amino acids. The CDR3 sequence: CASSNLLAFEQFF. For the CDR3, the DNA is TGTGCCAGCAGCAACCTACTAGCTTTCGAGCAGTTCTTC.

The chain combines TRBV29-1 with TRBJ2-3; D may match TRBD1 or TRBD2 (7 bases each). V lost 0 bases to trimming and J lost 8 bases, with 24 bases between them. This CDR3 is 17 amino acids long. The germline V gene has CDR1 SQVTM and CDR2 ANQGSEA. CDR3 in amino acids: CSVEDGQSRGTGGTQYF. The CDR3 DNA reads TGCAGCGTTGAAGATGGACAGTCCAGGGGGACGGGGGGTACGCAGTATTTT.

This chain connects TRBV4-2 to TRBJ1-1; the D gene is possibly TRBD1 (6 bases). Germline loops: CDR1 LGHNA, CDR2 YNFKEQ. Trimming left V 0 bases short and J 0 bases short, with 17 bases between. The CDR3 covers 18 residues. Here the CDR3 DNA reads TGTGCCAGCAGCCAAGAGGTGGGGTGGGGGCCTATGAACACTGAAGCTTTCTTT. The encoded protein is CASSQEVGWGPMNTEAFF.

This clone has only one observation. The J gene is TRBJ1-1, the V gene TRBV6-1; D uncertain. Germline V CDR1 and CDR2: MNHNS, SASEGT. Trimming cost V 4 bases and J 3 bases, with 6 bases left between them. CDR3 length: 12 residues. CDR3 bases: TGTGCCAGCAGTGCTTGGGACACTGAAGCTTTCTTT. It translates to CASSAWDTEAFF.